These 17 T cell receptor beta chains were sequenced from one sample in a study of T cell responses to AZD1222 COVID-19 vaccine. The protocol was immunoSEQ multiplex PCR, while the TCRdb copy is restricted to in-frame clones and leaves out a portion. Among 95,000 to 110,000 clones listed, 80% to 90% were seen once. The source material was peripheral blood, sampled on day 0 of AZD1222 vaccination. The receptor source for this set is an adult in good health.

The chain has TRBV28 and TRBJ1-5; D is unclear. V was cut by 2 bases and J by 1 base, with 9 bases left in between. This CDR3 has 15 amino acids. The germline gives CDR1 MDHEN, CDR2 SYDVKM. In nucleotides, the CDR3 is TGTGCCAGCAGTTTAAGACTGATAAGCAATCAGCCCCAGCATTTT. This codes for CASSLRLISNQPQHF.

V usage is TRBV2 and J usage is TRBJ2-3; 8 nucleotides align to TRBD1. V gave up 6 bases and J gave up 0 bases; unmatched junction bases: 5. Per the germline V gene, CDR1 is SNHLY and CDR2 is FYNNEI. This CDR3 is 15 amino acids long. The DNA of the CDR3 is TGTGCCAGCAGGTGGACAGGGCTTAGCACAGATACGCAGTATTTT. Its protein product is CASRWTGLSTDTQYF. The whole variable domain, remainder taken from reference TRBV2 and TRBJ2-3, is EPEVTQTPSHQVTQMGQEVILRCVPISNHLYFYWYRQILGQKVEFLVSFYNNEISEKSEIFDDQFSVERPDGSNFTLKIRSTKLEDSAMYFCASRWTGLSTDTQYFGPGTRLTVL.

J is TRBJ2-1 and V is TRBV10-3; 9 bases map to TRBD2. Germline-derived CDR1 and CDR2 are ENHRY and SYGVKD. There are 13 residues in the CDR3. Trimming at V came to 11 bases and at J to 8 bases, leaving 10 bases not matched to a gene. DNA of the CDR3: TGTGCCTCCCGGGGGCGGGAGGGTGATGAGCAGTTCTTC. Translation: CASRGREGDEQFF.

The V and J genes are TRBV3-1 (or the pseudogene TRBV3-2) and TRBJ1-2, with D maybe TRBD1 (5 bases). This CDR3 region has 12 residues. Trimming took off 6 bases at V and 7 bases at J, with 12 bases between the two ends. Germline V CDR1 and CDR2: LGHDT, YNNKEL (reference sequence). The CDR3 reads CASSEGARGYTF. DNA of the CDR3: TGTGCCAGCAGTGAAGGGGCGCGTGGCTACACCTTC.

The chain joins TRBV11-1 to TRBJ2-6, with D possibly TRBD2 on 5 matching bases. This CDR3 region has 16 residues. CDR1 SGHAT and CDR2 FQDESV come from the germline V gene (reference sequence). V lost 3 bases and J lost 2, with 11 bases in between. The CDR3 DNA sequence: TGTGCCAGCAGCTTTAACGAGGGAACTGGGGCCAACGTCCTGACTTTC. Protein sequence: CASSFNEGTGANVLTF.

The chain uses TRBV10-3 and TRBJ1-4; 7 nucleotides line up with TRBD1. Per germline, CDR1 ENHRY and CDR2 SYGVKD. CDR3 length equals 18 residues. The J segment lost 0 bases and the V segment lost 3 bases, leaving 10 bases of the junction unmatched. Written as DNA, the CDR3 is TGTGCCATCAGTGACCCTGGACAGGCAGTTGCAACTAATGAAAAACTGTTTTTT. It codes for CAISDPGQAVATNEKLFF.

This CDR3 reads CASSYFEGTEAFF. The DNA for the CDR3 is TGTGCCAGCAGTTACTTCGAGGGGACTGAAGCTTTCTTT. The chain recombines TRBV6-5 with TRBJ1-1; possibly TRBD1 for D (5 bases). The V gene's germline CDR1 is MNHEY and CDR2 SVGAGI. V was shortened by 1 base and J by 5 bases, with 8 bases between the two germline ends. This CDR3 is 13 amino acids long.

The gene calls are TRBV27 and TRBJ1-5; possibly TRBD1 for D (6 bases). The length of the CDR3 is 14 residues. The V and J ends lost 4 bases and 3 bases respectively, with 10 bases between them. The germline V gene has CDR1 MNHEY and CDR2 SMNVEV (reference sequence). Written as DNA, the CDR3 is TGTGCCAGCAGTTATCAGGGACACAATCAGCCCCAGCATTTT. Encoded protein: CASSYQGHNQPQHF.

This clone was recorded only once. The V call is TRBV29-1, the J call TRBJ1-3; D ambiguous. Trimming removed 4 bases at V and 11 bases at J, with 18 bases between. Per germline, CDR1 SQVTM and CDR2 ANQGSEA. The length of the CDR3 is 13 residues. CDR3 DNA: TGCAGCGTTGGTAGTGGTGCCGGCAATCCCATATATTTT. Translating gives CSVGSGAGNPIYF.

This clone was observed a single time. V and J are TRBV24-1 and TRBJ2-2, with 12 bases that match TRBD1. Trimming took 2 bases from V and 6 from J; bases not matched to a gene: 9. Per the germline V gene, CDR1 is KGHDR and CDR2 is SFDVKD. The CDR3 has 18 residues. This CDR3 is CATSDSRDRGRFSGELFF. The DNA of the CDR3 is TGTGCCACCAGTGATTCCCGGGACAGGGGGCGGTTCTCCGGGGAGCTGTTTTTT.

The chain links TRBV4-1 to TRBJ1-3; 7 bases are a match to TRBD1. The V segment lost 6 bases and the J segment 2 bases; nucleotides outside the gene matches: 7. Germline CDR1 reads MGHRA; CDR2 reads YSYEKL. This CDR3 spans 15 amino acids. CDR3 DNA sequence: TGCGCCAGCAGTGCGATACAGGGGACTGGAAACACCATATATTTT. Amino acids: CASSAIQGTGNTIYF.

The V and J genes are TRBV19 and TRBJ1-4; 10 bases are a match to TRBD1. The CDR3 extends over 15 amino acids. J was trimmed by 7 bases and V by 5 bases; bases with no gene match: 7. Looked up from germline, CDR1 is LNHDA and CDR2 is SQIVND (reference sequence). The CDR3 nucleotides read TGTGCCAGTAGTTTTCCGGGACAGGGGATTGAAAAACTGTTTTTT. Translated: CASSFPGQGIEKLFF.

The chain has TRBV29-1 and TRBJ1-3; D gene ambiguous. Germline values: CDR1 SQVTM, CDR2 ANQGSEA. The V gene lost 2 bases and the J gene lost 0 bases, with 5 bases spanning the gap. The CDR3 totals 13 residues. The CDR3 reads CSVETFSGNTIYF. For the CDR3, the DNA is TGCAGCGTTGAAACTTTCTCTGGAAACACCATATATTTT.

This clone was counted once. The chain joins TRBV4-3 to TRBJ2-1; 8 positions agree with TRBD2. This CDR3 spans 15 amino acids. With V trimmed by 3 bases and J by 9 bases, 10 bases remained unmatched. Germline V gives CDR1 LGHNA, CDR2 YSLEER. The CDR3 spells CASSHNPGGESEQFF. DNA for the CDR3: TGCGCCAGCAGCCACAACCCGGGAGGGGAGAGTGAGCAGTTCTTC.

The chain links TRBV4-1 to TRBJ1-5, with no clear D. The ends were cut back, 2 bases at V and 6 bases at J, with 5 bases in the middle. Germline CDR1 reads MGHRA; CDR2 reads YSYEKL. The CDR3 covers 12 residues. The CDR3 spells CASSQNGQPQHF. CDR3 bases: TGCGCCAGCAGCCAAAATGGTCAGCCCCAGCATTTT.

The chain couples TRBV27 to TRBJ1-1; weak D call: TRBD1 (6 bases). CDR3 size: 16 residues. CDR1 MNHEY and CDR2 SMNVEV come from the germline V gene (reference sequence). Trimming stripped 2 bases from V and 0 bases from J, with 13 bases between. CDR3 sequence reads: CASSLKQGVMNTEAFF. The CDR3 DNA is TGTGCCAGCAGTTTAAAACAGGGTGTCATGAACACTGAAGCTTTCTTT.

The chain uses TRBV7-2 and TRBJ2-1, with D maybe TRBD1 (5 bases). The CDR3 length is 13 residues. V gave up 1 base and J gave up 4 bases, with 5 bases separating them. Germline CDR1 and CDR2: SGHTA and FQGNSA. CDR3 residues: CASSLGTYNEQFF. The CDR3, as DNA: TGTGCCAGCAGCTTAGGGACATACAATGAGCAGTTCTTC.